The entry that follows covers one T cell receptor (beta chain) sequence. As yet, its antigen is unknown. CDR1 SGHTA and CDR2 FQGNSA come from the germline V gene. V lost 5 bases to trimming and J lost 1 base; unmatched junction nucleotides: 7. CDR3 length equals 16 residues. The entry originates in a study of cytomegalovirus exposure and HLA in healthy donors. The study's findings and limits: There was a cluster of highly shared sequence variants that was likely a sequencing artifact. A later analysis reportedly found that, within productive TCRs, an Asian-associated ancestry cluster had fewer N-insertions than the mean observed across the 666 donors. Rare TCR sequences dominated, though some public TCRs recurred in many donors.

In the PCR, 60 Vbeta and 13 Jbeta primers were used. The method was immunoSEQ multiplex PCR; TCRdb's version includes in-frame clones alone and lacks a portion of them. Of 100,000 to 150,000 clones detected, 70% to 85% appear once; the ten largest clones hold 3% to 3.5%. The rearrangement links TRBV7-2 to TRBJ2-4; the match to TRBD1 covers 8 bases. The TCR was taken from a woman aged 45-65 years in good health and CMV-seronegative. Material: PBMCs. The CDR3 DNA reads as TGTGCCAGCAGCACGGACAGGGTCGGGGCCAAAAACATTCAGTACTTC. Its protein product is CASSTDRVGAKNIQYF.